The 28 T cell receptor beta chains listed next were all sequenced from one sample in a study of CD8 T cells in ankylosing spondylitis. One entry per CDR3 protein, called by TCRdb with MiXCR from the 5' RACE reads. Of approximately 42,000 distinct CDR3 sequences in the sample, more than 3% were seen once. The material sequenced was blood, either unsorted or a sorted T cell fraction (not recorded which). The source of these receptors is a female donor with ankylosing spondylitis or in good health (not recorded which).

This chain joins TRBV9 and TRBJ2-5, with 8 bases identical to TRBD1. This CDR3 comprises 15 residues. Trimming cost V 5 bases and J 4 bases; bases outside gene matches: 10. CDR1 SGDLS and CDR2 YYNGEE come from the germline V gene. The CDR3 reads CASSSSRGQGETQYF. As DNA, the CDR3 is TGTGCCAGCAGTTCCAGCAGGGGGCAAGGAGAGACCCAGTACTTC.

A few counts support this clonotype. V and J are TRBV9 and TRBJ2-3; D possibly corresponds to TRBD2 (5 bases). Germline CDR1 reads SGDLS; CDR2 reads YYNGEE. V lost 0 bases and J lost 2, with 7 bases in between. The CDR3 extends over 14 amino acids. CDR3 loop: CASSVGLNTDTQYF. Here the CDR3 DNA reads TGTGCCAGCAGCGTAGGACTAAACACAGATACGCAGTATTTT.

This clonotype has ten or more counts. The gene calls are TRBV9 and TRBJ1-4; TRBD1 agrees at 9 bases. Trimming cost V 1 base and J 0 bases; bases outside gene matches: 1. This CDR3 is built from 16 residues. The germline CDR1 and CDR2 sequences are SGDLS and YYNGEE. CDR3 amino acids: CASSVTGGATNEKLFF. DNA for the CDR3: TGTGCCAGCAGCGTAACAGGGGGCGCAACTAATGAAAAACTGTTTTTT.

This clonotype was counted ten times or more. The gene calls are TRBV9 and TRBJ2-1, with D perhaps TRBD2 (5 bases). Germline-derived CDR1 and CDR2 are SGDLS and YYNGEE. Trimming removed 0 bases at V and 2 bases at J, with 9 bases between. This CDR3 region has 15 residues. This CDR3 reads CASSVVERPYNEQFF. The DNA of the CDR3 is TGTGCCAGCAGCGTAGTCGAGCGGCCCTACAATGAGCAGTTCTTC.

This clonotype was recorded at least ten times. The chain couples TRBV9 to TRBJ2-5; the D gene is possibly TRBD1 (5 bases). The CDR3 runs to 12 residues. Germline lookup yields CDR1 SGDLS and CDR2 YYNGEE. The V gene lost 1 base and the J gene lost 4 bases, with 5 bases spanning the gap. The CDR3 loop is CASSVQGETQYF. CDR3 coding DNA: TGTGCCAGCAGCGTACAGGGAGAGACCCAGTACTTC.

This clonotype was counted many times. The rearrangement links TRBV9 to TRBJ2-2; no reliable D call. V shed 4 bases and J shed 4 bases, with 11 bases lying between them. CDR1 SGDLS and CDR2 YYNGEE come from the germline V gene. This CDR3 comprises 14 residues. The CDR3 loop is CASSQASATGELFF. The CDR3 bases are TGTGCCAGCAGCCAGGCCTCAGCCACCGGGGAGCTGTTTTTT.

This clonotype came up many times. This chain uses TRBV9 with TRBJ1-2; 7 bases are shared with TRBD1. V lost 4 bases, J lost 5 bases, and 8 bases stayed unmatched. Germline loops: CDR1 SGDLS, CDR2 YYNGEE. This CDR3 spans 14 amino acids. Here the CDR3 reads CASSTPTGEYGYTF. The CDR3 coding sequence is TGTGCCAGCAGCACACCAACAGGGGAGTATGGCTACACCTTC. Full variable domain (remainder filled in from reference TRBV9 and TRBJ1-2): DSGVTQTPKHLITATGQRVTLRCSPRSGDLSVYWYQQSLDQGLQFLIQYYNGEERAKGNILERFSAQQFPDLHSELNLSSLELGDSALYFCASSTPTGEYGYTFGSGTRLTVV.

This clonotype was counted at least ten times. The chain is built from TRBV9 and TRBJ2-3; TRBD2 aligns across 7 bases. Trimming took 0 bases from V and 5 from J; bases not matched to a gene: 12. Germline loops: CDR1 SGDLS, CDR2 YYNGEE. The CDR3 extends over 17 amino acids. The DNA for the CDR3 is TGTGCCAGCAGCGTAGAGGGATGGGGAGGGGTTCGAGATACGCAGTATTTT. This translates into CASSVEGWGGVRDTQYF.

This clonotype was seen ten or more times. V usage is TRBV9 and J usage is TRBJ2-5; 7 bases are shared with TRBD1. There are 13 residues in the CDR3. CDR1 is SGDLS, CDR2 YYNGEE, per germline. J lost 5 bases, V lost 3 bases, and 4 bases had no gene match. CDR3 sequence reads: CASSEGQWETQYF. The CDR3 DNA reads as TGTGCCAGCAGCGAGGGACAGTGGGAGACCCAGTACTTC.

This clonotype showed up many times. V and J are TRBV9 and TRBJ2-4, with 7 positions matching TRBD1. Germline CDR1 reads SGDLS; CDR2 reads YYNGEE. V gave up 3 bases and J gave up 5 bases; unmatched junction bases: 2. The CDR3 consists of 13 residues. CDR3 residues: CASSAGTENIQYF. In DNA, the CDR3 is TGTGCCAGCAGCGCCGGGACAGAAAACATTCAGTACTTC. Filled out from reference TRBV9 and TRBJ2-4, the complete variable domain reads DSGVTQTPKHLITATGQRVTLRCSPRSGDLSVYWYQQSLDQGLQFLIQYYNGEERAKGNILERFSAQQFPDLHSELNLSSLELGDSALYFCASSAGTENIQYFGAGTRLSVL.

The chain couples TRBV9 to TRBJ2-3; 11 nucleotides align to TRBD2. The CDR3 covers 16 residues. Germline lookup yields CDR1 SGDLS and CDR2 YYNGEE. V was pared by 4 bases and J by 9 bases, with 13 bases of the junction left unmatched. The CDR3 is CASSTTTSGISPTQYF. Written as DNA, the CDR3 is TGTGCCAGCAGCACCACGACTAGCGGGATTTCTCCGACGCAGTATTTT.

This clonotype has just a few counts. This chain connects TRBV9 to TRBJ2-7, with D perhaps TRBD2 (7 bases). V was shortened by 0 bases and J by 6 bases, with 19 bases between the two germline ends. The CDR3 extends over 16 amino acids. Germline V CDR1 and CDR2: SGDLS, YYNGEE. CDR3 in amino acids: CASSVGAGAFQLEQYF. The DNA for the CDR3 is TGTGCCAGCAGCGTAGGTGCGGGGGCTTTCCAACTCGAGCAGTACTTC.

This clonotype was counted at least ten times. This rearrangement joins TRBV9 to TRBJ1-4; D uncertain. The V gene lost 3 bases and the J gene lost 5 bases, with 5 bases spanning the gap. The germline CDR1 and CDR2 sequences are SGDLS and YYNGEE. The CDR3 is 12 amino acids. The CDR3 DNA follows: TGTGCCAGCAGCGGGTTAAATGAAAAACTGTTTTTT. Translated: CASSGLNEKLFF.

This clonotype was observed at least ten times. The chain recombines TRBV9 with TRBJ1-2; D may be TRBD1 (6 bases). CDR3 length: 15 residues. V was cut by 3 bases and J by 3 bases, with 15 bases left in between. In germline, CDR1 is SGDLS, CDR2 YYNGEE. The CDR3 sequence is CASSDRDTRDYGYTF. The DNA of the CDR3 is TGTGCCAGCAGCGACCGGGACACCCGGGACTATGGCTACACCTTC.

By share, this clonotype counts as medium-sized. The J gene is TRBJ1-2, the V gene TRBV9; D not certain. CDR3 length: 13 residues. V was clipped by 2 bases and J by 1 base, with 6 bases between them. Germline loops: CDR1 SGDLS, CDR2 YYNGEE. The CDR3 here is CASSVYGNYGYTF. CDR3 in DNA: TGTGCCAGCAGCGTTTACGGTAACTATGGCTACACCTTC.

There are many counts of this clonotype. V gene TRBV9 combines with J gene TRBJ2-1; possible D gene TRBD2, 5 bases. Per the germline V gene, CDR1 is SGDLS and CDR2 is YYNGEE. The V end lost 4 bases, the J end lost 0 bases, and 11 bases lay between the germline ends. The CDR3 spans 15 residues. The chain's CDR3 is CASSQEGYSYNEQFF. The CDR3 nucleotides are TGTGCCAGCAGCCAAGAGGGATACTCCTACAATGAGCAGTTCTTC.

This clonotype was seen repeatedly, ten times or more. The chain has TRBV9 and TRBJ2-5; 7 nucleotides line up with TRBD1. Germline values: CDR1 SGDLS, CDR2 YYNGEE. The CDR3 is 14 residues long. V trimming: 0 bases; J trimming: 2 bases; junction bases outside the gene matches: 1. The CDR3 bases are TGTGCCAGCAGCGTAGTGGGACAGCAAGAGACCCAGTACTTC. Its protein product is CASSVVGQQETQYF.

This clonotype was detected many times. The J gene is TRBJ2-1, the V gene TRBV9; the D gene is possibly TRBD2 (7 bases). The germline V and J ends were trimmed by 0 bases and 8 bases, with 12 bases remaining between them. Germline V gives CDR1 SGDLS, CDR2 YYNGEE. The CDR3 is made up of 14 amino acids. CDR3 sequence (DNA): TGTGCCAGCAGCGTAGGAGGGGGGGGGGATGAGCAGTTCTTC. This translates into CASSVGGGGDEQFF.

This clonotype was detected ten times or more. J is TRBJ2-3 and V is TRBV9; D is perhaps TRBD2 (5 bases). In germline, CDR1 is SGDLS, CDR2 YYNGEE. CDR3 size: 14 residues. V lost 4 bases and J lost 6, with 15 bases in between. CDR3 DNA sequence: TGTGCCAGCAGCCCCTCAGCCGGGGATGATACGCAGTATTTT. It codes for CASSPSAGDDTQYF.

This clonotype has at least ten counts. This chain links TRBV9 with TRBJ1-1; weak D call: TRBD1 (6 bases). The germline gives CDR1 SGDLS, CDR2 YYNGEE. The germline V and J ends were trimmed by 0 bases and 1 base, with 13 bases remaining between them. The CDR3 sequence is 16 residues long. CDR3: CASSVGPGATNTEAFF. As DNA, the CDR3 is TGTGCCAGCAGCGTAGGTCCAGGGGCGACGAACACTGAAGCTTTCTTT.

This clonotype was found many times. V is TRBV9 and J is TRBJ1-6; 10 bases are a match to TRBD1. CDR3 size: 15 residues. The germline V gene has CDR1 SGDLS and CDR2 YYNGEE. V dropped 1 base and J dropped 9; count of bases not matched to a gene: 4. The CDR3 DNA reads TGTGCCAGCAGCGTAAACTGGGACAGGGGTTCACCCCTCCACTTT. It codes for CASSVNWDRGSPLHF.

This clonotype was seen repeatedly, ten times or more. This rearrangement joins TRBV9 to TRBJ2-4; D remains unclear. V shed 0 bases and J shed 2 bases, with 9 bases lying between them. From germline, CDR1 is SGDLS and CDR2 YYNGEE. CDR3 size: 15 residues. As DNA, the CDR3 is TGTGCCAGCAGCGTAGCCGACCATCCCAAAAACATTCAGTACTTC. Translated: CASSVADHPKNIQYF.

This rearrangement joins TRBV9 to TRBJ2-5; D is possibly TRBD2 (6 bases). Germline V gene data show CDR1 as SGDLS and CDR2 as YYNGEE. Trimming shortened V by 6 bases and J by 4 bases, and 19 bases separated the two germline ends. The CDR3 extends over 15 amino acids. CDR3 protein: CASIGTGTSPETQYF. CDR3 DNA sequence: TGTGCCAGCATCGGCACCGGGACTTCCCCAGAGACCCAGTACTTC.

This clonotype showed up many times. The chain links TRBV9 to TRBJ2-2; tentative D call: TRBD2 (6 bases). Trimming removed 3 bases at V and 5 bases at J, with 11 bases between. CDR3 length: 14 amino acids. Germline V gene data show CDR1 as SGDLS and CDR2 as YYNGEE. CDR3 residues: CASSEQAGTGELFF. For the CDR3, the DNA is TGTGCCAGCAGCGAACAGGCGGGGACCGGGGAGCTGTTTTTT.

There are many counts of this clonotype. The chain employs TRBV9 and TRBJ2-2; D remains unclear. Germline-derived CDR1 and CDR2 are SGDLS and YYNGEE. CDR3 length: 13 residues. V was trimmed by 1 base and J by 4 bases, leaving 5 bases between them. Written as DNA, the CDR3 is TGTGCCAGCAGCGTAAGAGGCACCGGGGAGCTGTTTTTT. It codes for CASSVRGTGELFF.

Ten or more counts support this clonotype. This sequence joins TRBV9 and TRBJ2-3; 8 bases agree with TRBD2. Germline lookup yields CDR1 SGDLS and CDR2 YYNGEE. The V and J ends lost 1 base and 4 bases, in that order; junction bases with no gene match: 8. The CDR3 is made up of 16 amino acids. The CDR3 DNA reads TGTGCCAGCAGCGTATCCGGGAGGGACCTTGCAGATACGCAGTATTTT. Translating gives CASSVSGRDLADTQYF. The full variable domain, with the rest looked up from reference TRBV9 and TRBJ2-3, is DSGVTQTPKHLITATGQRVTLRCSPRSGDLSVYWYQQSLDQGLQFLIQYYNGEERAKGNILERFSAQQFPDLHSELNLSSLELGDSALYFCASSVSGRDLADTQYFGPGTRLTVL.

This clonotype showed up many times. V and J are TRBV9 and TRBJ2-5; no definite D call. CDR1 and CDR2 from the germline V gene are SGDLS and YYNGEE. V was clipped by 0 bases and J by 5 bases, with 8 bases between them. This CDR3 is built from 13 residues. CDR3 sequence: CASSVGVGETQYF. The CDR3 DNA reads as TGTGCCAGCAGCGTAGGGGTCGGGGAGACCCAGTACTTC.

This clonotype was picked up many times. This sequence joins TRBV9 and TRBJ2-2; no clear D. This CDR3 is built from 12 residues. Germline V gene lookup returns CDR1 SGDLS and CDR2 YYNGEE. V was pared by 6 bases and J by 3 bases, with 6 bases between. DNA for the CDR3: TGTGCCAGCAAGAGATACACCGGGGAGCTGTTTTTT. This encodes CASKRYTGELFF.